This entry features one T cell receptor (beta chain) sequence. Its antigen is still unknown. A read error may produce the germline difference seen at one junction end. In total, 666 healthy bone marrow donors made up the cohort. At the time of sampling, every cohort member was nominally healthy, though immune exposures that went unrecorded were likely present. The donor tested CMV seropositive, placing the donor among the roughly 300 seropositive members of the cohort. Each donor provided a peripheral blood sample, and peripheral blood mononuclear cells were used for TCR beta sequencing. The Qiagen DNeasy Blood Extraction Kit was used to extract genomic DNA from the blood cell samples. This specimen comes from a study of cytomegalovirus exposure and HLA in healthy donors (dated by TCRdb to the late 2010s). Study-wide context: According to an earlier analysis of several hundred of the donors, about 179 million T cells yielded approximately 120 million unique TCR beta sequences and less than 300 Gb of sequence data. Roughly 290 gigabases of sequencing data and roughly 80 million unique TCR sequences made up an early release that covered fewer than 650 HLA-typed donors. Of the roughly 390 genotyped donors, 65% to 90% fell in the genetic ancestry cluster associated with self-reported Caucasian donors. The study aimed to test whether signatures of past pathogen exposure could be identified by cataloging public T cell receptors. The study used immunosequencing to profile the T cell repertoires of hundreds of subjects and linked those repertoires to cytomegalovirus serostatus. Besides the first cohort of about 730 subjects, a separate validation cohort made up of 90 to 150 different subjects was used. To predict cytomegalovirus infection status, the study combined high-throughput TCR immunosequencing, statistical association of individual TCRs with disease status, and machine learning. A later analysis re-examined previously published TCR beta repertoires from roughly 650 donors and added high-resolution HLA genotyping to investigate patterns of TCR occurrence. Rather than using new phenotypic data, the later analysis identified candidate immune exposures from TCR beta sequences and from how often those sequences occurred across donors. In an earlier analysis of roughly 540 of the donors, high-throughput TCR beta sequencing was used to judge whether each TCR beta V gene segment behaved as functional or pseudogenic. Alongside the repertoire data, information on donor age, sex, ethnicity and CMV serostatus was compiled. In a later genetic analysis, genome-wide SNP genotypes for about 60% of the 666 donors were used, and that subset was treated as a discovery cohort. Every repertoire in the discovery cohort had been generated on one and the same sequencing platform. Class I and class II HLA loci were covered by the typing at four-digit resolution. Typing coverage varied by locus: roughly 629-630 donors for A, B, C, DRB1 and DQB1; more than 500 for DQA1; around 570 for DPA1; fewer than 480 for DPB1. Several DR-DQ haplotypes were treated as single units for association and clustering because of strong linkage in the cohort. On average, around 200,000 unique TCR beta nucleotide sequences were sequenced per donor among roughly 430 genotyped donors of the cohort, with about 19% of those sequences being non-productive. Points the paper makes about the study in general: According to the authors, the approach could potentially be generalized to other disease states and immunological phenotypes. In a later analysis, TCR association rates were found to vary across HLA loci, with the most associated TCRs seen for DRB1 alleles and the fewest for HLA-C alleles. Most TCR sequences were observed very rarely across donors, whereas some public TCRs were present in many individuals. A few of the identified cytomegalovirus-associated TCR beta chains were confirmed in vitro to be specific for cytomegalovirus antigens. Most CMV-associated TCR beta chains appeared to be HLA-restricted in a later analysis, and the HLA associations seemed to be driven largely by CMV exposure. A later genetic analysis reported fewer N-insertions in productive TCRs among donors in an Asian-associated ancestry cluster than the roughly 640-donor mean. HLA typing was unavailable for some donors at each locus, so association tests used only the typed subset. V-gene and J-gene trimming of TCR beta chains was associated with a missense DCLRE1C variant in a later genetic analysis, and the association was replicated in an independent cohort. Some IMGT-functional V segments, including TRBV6-2 and TRBV6-3, could not be distinguished by the 87-base-pair reads and were therefore excluded. A further reported finding was that TCR beta sequences accurately predicted the HLA-A and HLA-B alleles for most subjects in the first cohort. Assigning TCR associations to individual alleles was difficult when HLA alleles, especially DR and DQ, strongly co-occurred. The sequencing pipeline was judged likely to have produced a cluster of highly shared sequence variants as a technical artifact. Only TCR beta chains were sequenced in this cohort, and the absence of alpha or paired-chain data limited detectable features. Immune exposure information for the cohort was limited to CMV serostatus. Compared with equally common non-associated chains, HLA-associated TCR beta chains in a later analysis were more clonally expanded and had lower generation probabilities. In a later analysis, over 15,000 TCR beta sequences were associated with specific HLA alleles at a false discovery rate of 0.05. Roughly uniform sequencing depth across donors was assumed in presence/absence analyses, although this assumption may not hold. Because counts were too low, seventeen rarely observed V segments, including chromosome 9 orphons, were excluded from the earlier analysis of 587 of the donors. Correlated functional status among segregating V segments might reflect linkage disequilibrium, but an unknown experimental factor could not be ruled out. Several of the top co-occurrence clusters appeared to be linked to parvovirus B19, influenza, CMV and Epstein-Barr virus, according to a later analysis. An earlier analysis of around 600 of the donors showed that most TCR beta V segments appeared in productive rearrangements either about 87% or about 30% of the time, which broadly matched IMGT annotations. The study listed around 160 TCR beta chains as associated with cytomegalovirus. The classifier was reported to diagnose cytomegalovirus status with high specificity and sensitivity in both the original cohort and the validation cohort.

Per the germline V gene, MNHEY is the CDR1 and SVGAGI is the CDR2. The CDR3 runs 16 residues from the cysteine to the phenylalanine. Only CDR3 DNA is held: 48 bases, read in frame from base 1. The library relied on the immunoSEQ multiplex PCR assay. For the multiplex PCR, a mixture combining 60 forward primers for TCR Vbeta segments and 13 reverse primers for TCR Jbeta segments was used. A multiplex PCR assay on genomic DNA amplified the CDR3 region of rearranged TCR beta genes. On the Illumina HiSeq System, the amplified TCR beta libraries were sequenced as 87-base-pair reads. The study's own analysis went as follows. A later analysis tallied 80 million to 95 million unique TCR beta chains across the 660 or so repertoires, and around 10 million of those chains were shared by two or more donors. To remove PCR and sequencing errors, raw reads were error-corrected and collapsed into unique sequences using a nearest-neighbor algorithm that merged closely related sequences. CDR3 sequences were aligned to IMGT reference sequences to assign V, D and J gene segments. For a sequence to be retained, a match of at least six nucleotides was required to both a V gene segment and a J gene segment. A rearrangement was called productive if the CDR3 had no stop codons and remained in frame with V and J, and every other rearrangement was called non-productive. CDR3 was defined according to IMGT convention as the region running from the second conserved V-encoded cysteine to the conserved J-encoded phenylalanine. In an earlier analysis of 500 to 650 of the donors, sequences lacking an unambiguous match to a single V gene segment were excluded. In an earlier analysis of roughly 600 of the donors, a V segment was called functional when productive rearrangements were above 56.7%, and segregating when the standard deviation between donors exceeded 5%. To diagnose cytomegalovirus status from the catalog of TCR beta chain sequences, a statistical classification framework was built. In a later analysis, V and J genes were assigned by comparing TCR nucleotide sequences against IMGT/GENE-DB human TR gene sequences. Using the TCRdist pipeline, a later analysis assigned CDR3 sequences along with most-parsimonious VDJ recombination scenarios. In a later analysis, every TCR beta chain was defined by the combination of its CDR3 amino acid sequence and its V-gene family, and reads without a unique V-gene family were dropped. In a later analysis, approximately 590 highly shared, low-generation-probability nucleotide sequences were removed to address suspected cross-contamination and a sequencing artifact. A later analysis calculated a clonal expansion index for each public chain from normalized within-repertoire ranks of inferred template counts. In a later analysis, generation probabilities were computed using a VDJ recombination model fitted to out-of-frame rearrangements, and the results were checked against IGoR. A later analysis scored TCR-TCR, TCR-HLA and TCR-CMV co-occurrence with hypergeometric tests, applying a repertoire-size bias correction to TCR pairs. False discovery rates were estimated in a later analysis by permuting HLA or CMV assignments 20 times. In a later analysis, co-occurring TCRs were grouped with DBSCAN, and TCRdist sequence similarity was added when clustering was performed within HLA-allele-positive subsets. For co-occurrence clustering, repertoires with fewer than 30,000 or more than 120,000 public chains were excluded, along with about five repertoires with anomalous nucleotide sharing. Not all clones reach the TCRdb copy of this immuneACCESS table, which keeps in-frame sequences only. Checked studies attribute under half of the gap to unresolved V genes and leave the rest unexplained. V, J and clone size were drawn from that table, and D and trimming were deduced from the DNA. The sample table holds over 95,000 clones, of which roughly 82% were seen once. The ten largest clones represent 10% to 11% of the sample.

The sequence links TRBV6-5 to TRBJ2-7; TRBD1 fits 10 bases in the junction. The sequenced material came from PBMCs. This sequence originates from a middle-aged man in good health and CMV-seropositive. The nucleotides are TGTGCCAGCAGCTACTACCCCCCGGGACAGGGGTACGAGCAGTACTTC. Its protein is CASSYYPPGQGYEQYF.